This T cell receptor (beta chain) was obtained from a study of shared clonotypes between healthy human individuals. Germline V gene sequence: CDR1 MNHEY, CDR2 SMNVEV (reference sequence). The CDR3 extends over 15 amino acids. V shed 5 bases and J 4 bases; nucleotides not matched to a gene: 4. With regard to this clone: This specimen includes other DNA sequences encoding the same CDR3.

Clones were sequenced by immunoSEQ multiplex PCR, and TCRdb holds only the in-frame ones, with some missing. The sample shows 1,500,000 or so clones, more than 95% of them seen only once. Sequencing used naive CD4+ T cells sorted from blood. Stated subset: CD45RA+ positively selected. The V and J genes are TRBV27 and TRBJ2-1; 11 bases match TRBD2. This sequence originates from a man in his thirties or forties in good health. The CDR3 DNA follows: TGTGCCAGCAGTCTGCGACTAGCGGGGTACAATGAGCAGTTCTTC. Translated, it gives CASSLRLAGYNEQFF.